This T cell receptor beta chain was captured by sequencing in a study of T cell repertoires in cytomegalovirus infection. For the study at large: CMV infection plus the matching HLA type was flagged by public TCR beta signatures.

About this clonotype: Its antigen is not known.

TCRdb used MiXCR to reprocess the reads, holding one entry per CDR3 protein. In the table there are about 700,000 distinct CDR3 sequences, roughly 30% of which are singletons. This CDR3 region has 14 residues. CDR1 and CDR2 (germline): SGHTA, FQGNSA. Germline trimming cut 5 bases from V and 7 bases from J; bases unmatched to any gene: 4. The sequencing here drew on cultured PBMCs, taken from culture after CMV antigen stimulation. The receptor's source is a human donor in good health (CMV status not recorded). Some clones in this sample may be carry-over from other donors' samples. The genes are TRBV7-2 and TRBJ1-6, with 8 nucleotides matching TRBD1. The CDR3 here is CASSKDRANSPLHF. DNA of the CDR3: TGTGCCAGCAGCAAGGACAGGGCCAATTCACCCCTCCACTTT.